The 20 T cell receptor beta chains below come from one sample, sequenced in a study of T cells after yellow fever vaccination. TCRdb redid the calling of the 5' RACE reads with MiXCR, one entry per CDR3 protein. The table records 46,000 or so distinct CDR3 sequences, around 6.5% of them present only once. Specimen: PBMCs, either bulk or a sorted T-cell subset (CD4+, CD8+, memory, or dextramer-sorted; not recorded which), collected 45 days after the yellow fever booster vaccination. The receptor source for this set is a man aged 25 to 40 who received the YFV17D yellow fever vaccine.

J is TRBJ2-5 and V is TRBV5-5, with D perhaps matching TRBD2 (7 bases). Deletions cut 4 bases from V and 5 bases from J, with 15 bases between. The length of the CDR3 is 14 residues. Germline V gene lookup returns CDR1 SGHKS and CDR2 YYEKEE (reference sequence). As DNA, the CDR3 is TGTGCCAGCAGCCCTCAAGGGGGGGGGGAGACCCAGTACTTC. Protein product: CASSPQGGGETQYF.

Points on this clonotype: This clone may be a read error of a much larger clone one base away. This chain links TRBV5-1 with TRBJ2-2; TRBD2 aligns across 14 bases. CDR1 and CDR2 from the germline V gene are SGHRS and YFSETQ. This CDR3 comprises 17 residues. CDR3 sequence (DNA): TGCGACAGCAGCTCCGGGACTAGCGGGGGAGAGACCGGGGAGCTGTTTTTT. This sequence encodes CDSSSGTSGGETGELFF.

The genes are TRBV28 and TRBJ2-5; TRBD2 is a possible D gene (6 bases). Germline values: CDR1 MDHEN, CDR2 SYDVKM. CDR3 length: 13 residues. Trimming took 6 bases from V and 5 from J, leaving 13 bases between them. CDR3 DNA: TGTGCCAGCAGGCGTGGAGGGAGCGAGACCCAGTACTTC. It translates to CASRRGGSETQYF.

There are a few counts of this clonotype. This chain links TRBV7-2 with TRBJ2-7, with 9 nucleotides matching TRBD1. V gave up 5 bases and J gave up 6 bases; unmatched junction bases: 8. The CDR3 has 14 amino acids. CDR1 is SGHTA, CDR2 FQGNSA, per germline. The CDR3 spells CASSPKRQGGEQYF. The CDR3 DNA follows: TGTGCCAGCAGCCCCAAAAGACAGGGGGGCGAGCAGTACTTC.

In this sample, this clonotype turned up many times. The chain's CDR3 is CASSRDGDRETQYF. The DNA for the CDR3 is TGTGCCAGCAGCCGCGATGGGGACCGCGAGACCCAGTACTTC. The chain joins TRBV21-1 to TRBJ2-5; the D segment call TRBD1 is taken from the table without a DNA check. TRBV21-1 is listed as a pseudogene. This CDR3 comprises 14 residues.

V and J are TRBV28 and TRBJ2-2, with D uncertain. The CDR3 length is 12 residues. In germline, CDR1 is MDHEN, CDR2 SYDVKM. Trimming stripped 5 bases from V and 9 bases from J, with 10 bases between. The CDR3 is CASSPLGRELFF. The CDR3 DNA reads as TGTGCCAGCAGTCCCCTTGGGCGGGAGCTGTTTTTT.

The sample holds many counts of this clonotype. CDR3 DNA sequence: TGTGCCAGCAGAAGCCTATCTAGCGGGAATACGCAGTATTTT. This gives the protein CASRSLSSGNTQYF. V and J are TRBV6-2 or TRBV6-3 and TRBJ2-3; 9 bases are a match to TRBD2. The CDR3 runs 14 residues. The germline CDR1 and CDR2 sequences are MNHEY and SVGEGT. Germline trimming cut 6 bases from V and 7 bases from J; bases unmatched to any gene: 8.

This clonotype was counted many times. The chain is built from TRBV15 and TRBJ2-4, with 10 bases matching TRBD2. This CDR3 has 17 amino acids. V shed 3 bases, J shed 3 bases, and the junction held 8 bases outside the gene matches. Germline V gene sequence: CDR1 LNHNV, CDR2 YYDKDF (reference sequence). As DNA, the CDR3 is TGTGCCACCAGCAGGGAGCTAGCGGGAGCGCTCAAAAACATTCAGTACTTC. Its translation: CATSRELAGALKNIQYF.

The V and J genes are TRBV7-3 and TRBJ2-3; maybe TRBD1 (6 bases). This CDR3 region has 17 residues. Germline CDR1 reads SGHTA; CDR2 reads FQGTGA. Trimming pared 1 base from V and 1 base from J, leaving 15 bases between. The CDR3 region has the DNA TGTGCCAGCAGCTTAAATGGGGGAGCAGGGGGCACAGATACGCAGTATTTT. Residues: CASSLNGGAGGTDTQYF.

This sequence joins TRBV27 and TRBJ1-1, with D perhaps matching TRBD1 (5 bases). The V and J ends lost 5 bases and 5 bases respectively, with 12 bases between them. The CDR3 runs to 13 residues. From germline, CDR1 is MNHEY and CDR2 SMNVEV (reference sequence). CDR3 nucleotide sequence: TGTGCCAGCAGTCCCTACGGGGGGACTGAAGCTTTCTTT. Translating it yields CASSPYGGTEAFF.

The sample holds many counts of this clonotype. The chain employs TRBV20-1 and TRBJ2-1; tentative D call: TRBD1 (5 bases). V was shortened by 0 bases and J by 7 bases, with 19 bases between the two germline ends. The CDR3 is 16 amino acids. Germline loops: CDR1 DFQATT, CDR2 SNEGSKA (reference sequence). As DNA, the CDR3 is TGCAGTGCTAGAGACCCACAGGCGGTGGGTCGTAATGAGCAGTTCTTC. This gives the protein CSARDPQAVGRNEQFF.

A few counts support this clonotype. The DNA for the CDR3 is TGTGCCAGCAGCTTATGGGGGACCCAGTACTTC. Its translation is CASSLWGTQYF. The chain joins TRBV5-6 to TRBJ2-5; D is ambiguous. The CDR3 runs 11 residues. Germline values: CDR1 SGHDT, CDR2 YYEEEE. The ends were cut back, 2 bases at V and 7 bases at J, with 6 bases in the middle.

This clonotype has a count of ten or more. The rearrangement joins TRBV20-1 to TRBJ2-7, with TRBD2 identical over 7 bases. Germline V lookup: CDR1 DFQATT, CDR2 SNEGSKA (reference sequence). The CDR3 runs to 14 residues. V shed 5 bases and J 7 bases; nucleotides not matched to a gene: 14. The CDR3 region has the DNA TGCAGTGCTCGCCTGCCAGGCCGGGGGGTAGAGCAGTACTTC. Protein product: CSARLPGRGVEQYF.

This clonotype was observed many times. The V call is TRBV7-3, the J call TRBJ2-1; D uncertain. Germline V gives CDR1 SGHTA, CDR2 FQGTGA. This CDR3 contains 16 residues. V was trimmed by 1 base and J by 4 bases, leaving 14 bases between them. CDR3 DNA sequence: TGTGCCAGCAGCTTAAGGGGTCGAGCTCTATACAATGAGCAGTTCTTC. Protein product: CASSLRGRALYNEQFF.

In this sample, this clonotype turned up a few times. CDR3 region: CSASTGTSSYEQYF. The CDR3 DNA reads as TGCAGTGCTTCAACCGGGACTAGCTCCTACGAGCAGTACTTC. The chain uses TRBV20-1 and TRBJ2-7; TRBD2 aligns across 8 bases. The CDR3 covers 14 residues. J lost 0 bases, V lost 5 bases, and 6 bases had no gene match. Germline V gene data show CDR1 as DFQATT and CDR2 as SNEGSKA (reference sequence).

This clonotype was detected ten times or more. The V gene is TRBV27, the J gene TRBJ2-1; possible D gene TRBD2, 6 bases. V lost 6 bases to trimming and J lost 6 bases, with 18 bases between them. The CDR3 sequence is 15 residues long. Looked up from germline, CDR1 is MNHEY and CDR2 is SMNVEV (reference sequence). CDR3 DNA sequence: TGTGCCAGCAGACTAGCTAGGAACACCTTCAATGAGCAGTTCTTC. Translating gives CASRLARNTFNEQFF.

Remarks on this clonotype: This may be a read error: a much more frequent sequence differs by one nucleotide. This rearrangement joins TRBV7-2 to TRBJ2-6, with D unclear. Trimming took 2 bases from V and 2 from J, leaving 10 bases between them. This CDR3 contains 16 residues. The germline CDR1 and CDR2 sequences are SGHTA and FQGNSA. CDR3 in DNA: TGTGCCAGCAGCTTATTGGGAAACCCTGGGGCCAACGTCCTGACTTTC. It yields the protein CASSLLGNPGANVLTF.

The V call is TRBV4-2, the J call TRBJ1-3; D gene uncertain. Germline V CDR1 and CDR2: LGHNA, YNFKEQ. V was pared by 6 bases and J by 4 bases, with 13 bases between. This CDR3 region has 14 residues. CDR3: CASRLDLGGNTIYF. CDR3 in DNA: TGTGCCAGCAGACTCGACCTCGGAGGAAACACCATATATTTT.

A note on this clonotype: A read error may be the cause here, since a much bigger clone is one base away. The CDR3 reads CASSLAKGQGGTQYF. DNA for the CDR3: TGCGCCAGCAGCTTGGCCAAGGGACAGGGAGGGACCCAGTACTTC. V is TRBV5-1 and J is TRBJ2-5; TRBD1 agrees at 9 bases. With 0 bases clipped from V and 7 bases from J, the junction kept 7 bases outside the gene matches. Germline CDR1 SGHRS, CDR2 YFSETQ. This CDR3 comprises 15 residues.

This clonotype was seen a few times. V gene TRBV7-9 combines with J gene TRBJ2-1, with 9 bases matching TRBD2. CDR3 length: 14 amino acids. Germline CDR1 reads SEHNR; CDR2 reads FQNEAQ (reference sequence). Trimming cost V 10 bases and J 8 bases; bases outside gene matches: 12. The CDR3 nucleotides read TGTGCCACCAATCAAGTCGGGACTAGCTATGAGCAGTTCTTC. This encodes CATNQVGTSYEQFF.